The 16 T cell receptor beta chains presented below share a single source sample, sequenced in a study of OX40 agonist ivuxolimab in advanced cancers. Clones were read by immunoSEQ multiplex PCR, and TCRdb kept only the in-frame ones, dropping some. The sample has about 98,000 clones, around 94% seen once. The source was CD4+ or CD8+ T cells sorted from blood, collected in a trial of the OX40 agonist ivuxolimab. These TCRs come from an adult with an advanced solid tumor such as melanoma, head and neck, liver or kidney cancer.

This clone came up once. The chain is built from TRBV28 and TRBJ1-6, with a possible D match to TRBD1 (6 bases). The CDR3 spans 16 residues. CDR1 and CDR2 (germline): MDHEN, SYDVKM. V lost 6 bases and J 4 bases, leaving 16 bases between the germline ends. CDR3 sequence: CASRSRTEVYNSPLHF. In DNA, the CDR3 is TGTGCCAGCAGATCCCGGACAGAGGTTTATAATTCACCCCTCCACTTT.

The chain carries TRBV19 and TRBJ1-1; D gene ambiguous. The V end lost 4 bases, the J end lost 1 base, and 4 bases lay between the germline ends. Per germline, CDR1 LNHDA and CDR2 SQIVND (reference sequence). The CDR3 has 12 residues. The DNA of the CDR3 is TGTGCCAGTAGTAAGCAGAACACTGAAGCTTTCTTT. Translation: CASSKQNTEAFF.

Only one count was recorded for this clone. The chain combines TRBV7-3 with TRBJ1-5, with 9 bases that match TRBD1. This CDR3 comprises 15 residues. Losses at the gene ends were 10 bases for V and 5 bases for J; bases not matched to a gene: 12. Germline V gene sequence: CDR1 SGHTA, CDR2 FQGTGA. The CDR3 spells CATCRRTGVHQPQHF. For the CDR3, the DNA is TGTGCCACCTGCCGCAGGACAGGGGTGCATCAGCCCCAGCATTTT.

The chain combines TRBV19 with TRBJ1-2, with a weak D call TRBD1 (5 bases). The CDR3 length is 14 residues. Between the trimmed V and J ends, which lost 0 bases and 7 bases, there was a span of 12 bases. Germline lookup yields CDR1 LNHDA and CDR2 SQIVND (reference sequence). Here the CDR3 DNA reads TGTGCCAGTAGTATAGAGGGGACTGCTGGTGGCTACACCTTC. Translated, it gives CASSIEGTAGGYTF. The full variable domain, with the rest looked up from reference TRBV19 and TRBJ1-2, is DGGITQSPKYLFRKEGQNVTLSCEQNLNHDAMYWYRQDPGQGLRLIYYSQIVNDFQKGDIAEGYSVSREKKESFPLTVTSAQKNPTAFYLCASSIEGTAGGYTFGSGTRLTVV.

There are a few counts of this clone. This chain joins TRBV2 and TRBJ2-3, with 8 bases that match TRBD1. V lost 6 bases to trimming and J lost 2 bases; unmatched junction nucleotides: 7. Per germline, CDR1 SNHLY and CDR2 FYNNEI. The CDR3 extends over 15 amino acids. This CDR3 is CASRRTGLFTDTQYF. The DNA for the CDR3 is TGTGCCAGCAGGAGGACAGGGCTATTCACAGATACGCAGTATTTT. Drawing the rest from reference TRBV2 and TRBJ2-3, the complete variable domain is EPEVTQTPSHQVTQMGQEVILRCVPISNHLYFYWYRQILGQKVEFLVSFYNNEISEKSEIFDDQFSVERPDGSNFTLKIRSTKLEDSAMYFCASRRTGLFTDTQYFGPGTRLTVL.

The chain has TRBV5-6 and TRBJ1-3; a weak D match, TRBD1 (6 bases). The CDR3 totals 15 residues. Between the trimmed V and J ends, which lost 3 bases and 0 bases, there was a span of 10 bases. Germline CDR1 is SGHDT and CDR2 is YYEEEE. DNA of the CDR3: TGTGCCAGCAGCTCCCGGGACACCTCTGGAAACACCATATATTTT. As protein: CASSSRDTSGNTIYF.

The CDR3 region is CAIAGAITEAFF. The CDR3, as DNA: TGTGCCATCGCCGGAGCGATCACTGAAGCTTTCTTT. This rearrangement joins TRBV6-5 to TRBJ1-1; D is unclear. CDR1 and CDR2 (germline): MNHEY, SVGAGI. The V end was cut by 10 bases, the J end by 4 bases, with 13 bases between. The CDR3 extends over 12 amino acids.

This clone was detected once. This sequence joins TRBV15 and TRBJ1-6, with a tentative D call TRBD1 (5 bases). CDR1 is LNHNV, CDR2 YYDKDF, per germline (reference sequence). This CDR3 comprises 15 residues. Trimming removed 0 bases at V and 14 bases at J, with 17 bases between. CDR3 amino acids: CATSRDQGTRIALHF. The CDR3 bases are TGTGCCACCAGCAGAGATCAAGGGACCCGTATCGCCCTCCACTTT.

The chain has TRBV4-2 and TRBJ1-4; D possibly corresponds to TRBD1 (6 bases). Germline loops: CDR1 LGHNA, CDR2 YNFKEQ. V gave up 4 bases and J gave up 8 bases, with 17 bases separating them. The CDR3 totals 15 residues. The CDR3 loop is CASSLRRGLNEKLFF. In DNA form, the CDR3 reads TGTGCCAGCAGCCTAAGGCGGGGGCTCAACGAAAAACTGTTTTTT.

The chain is built from TRBV6-4 and TRBJ1-2; 7 positions match TRBD1. This CDR3 region has 14 residues. The trim removed 0 bases at V and 6 bases at J, leaving 4 bases unmatched. Per the germline V gene, CDR1 is MRHNA and CDR2 is SNTAGT. CDR3: CASSDSAGGDGYTF. Here the CDR3 DNA reads TGTGCCAGCAGTGACTCTGCAGGGGGTGATGGCTACACCTTC.

The chain carries TRBV5-1 and TRBJ1-6; possibly TRBD1 for D (6 bases). Trimming pared 4 bases from V and 7 bases from J, leaving 15 bases between. The V gene's germline CDR1 is SGHRS and CDR2 YFSETQ. This CDR3 region has 15 residues. The CDR3 nucleotides are TGCGCCAGCAGCACGGAACCGGGACAAAATTCACCCCTCCACTTT. Translating gives CASSTEPGQNSPLHF. The complete variable domain, with remaining parts taken from reference TRBV5-1 and TRBJ1-6, reads KAGVTQTPRYLIKTRGQQVTLSCSPISGHRSVSWYQQTPGQGLQFLFEYFSETQRNKGNFPGRFSGRQFSNSRSEMNVSTLELGDSALYLCASSTEPGQNSPLHFGNGTRLTVT.

The rearrangement uses TRBV7-2 and TRBJ2-1, with 8 bases matching TRBD2. CDR3 length equals 14 residues. V lost 5 bases, J lost 4 bases, and 4 bases stayed unmatched. CDR1 is SGHTA and CDR2 is FQGNSA in the germline V gene. The CDR3 is CASSGTRFYNEQFF. The DNA for the CDR3 is TGTGCCAGCAGCGGGACTAGATTTTACAATGAGCAGTTCTTC. Using reference TRBV7-2 and TRBJ2-1 for the parts outside the CDR3, the full variable domain is GAGVSQSPSNKVTEKGKDVELRCDPISGHTALYWYRQSLGQGLEFLIYFQGNSAPDKSGLPSDRFSAERTGGSVSTLTIQRTQQEDSAVYLCASSGTRFYNEQFFGPGTRLTVL.

The rearrangement links TRBV4-2 to TRBJ2-1, with 8 bases matching TRBD2. This CDR3 has 14 amino acids. Unmatched junction bases numbered 3, after V lost 3 bases and J lost 5 bases. Germline CDR1 and CDR2: LGHNA and YNFKEQ. CDR3 nucleotides: TGTGCCAGCAGCCAGGCGACTAGCGACAATGAGCAGTTCTTC. Amino acid sequence: CASSQATSDNEQFF.

The chain recombines TRBV30 with TRBJ2-1, with D perhaps TRBD2 (6 bases). The CDR3 runs to 17 residues. V was cut by 0 bases and J by 4 bases, with 19 bases left in between. Germline V gives CDR1 GTSNPN, CDR2 SVGIG (reference sequence). CDR3 in DNA: TGTGCCTGGAGTGTAAGATTTGGGGACTGGATTTACAATGAGCAGTTCTTC. Its translation is CAWSVRFGDWIYNEQFF.

This CDR3 reads CASSFSGGPADEQFF. CDR3 sequence (DNA): TGTGCCAGCAGCTTTTCCGGGGGGCCTGCCGATGAGCAGTTCTTC. The chain uses TRBV7-3 and TRBJ2-1; tentatively, D is TRBD2 (7 bases). Deletions cut 3 bases from V and 8 bases from J, with 17 bases between. Per the germline V gene, CDR1 is SGHTA and CDR2 is FQGTGA. This CDR3 spans 15 amino acids.

CDR3 in DNA: TGTGCCAGCAGCGACAGGTCTACCTACAATGAGCAGTTCTTC. It codes for CASSDRSTYNEQFF. The genes are TRBV6-6 and TRBJ2-1; a possible D gene is TRBD1 (6 bases). V was trimmed by 6 bases and J by 2 bases, leaving 11 bases between them. This CDR3 spans 14 amino acids. CDR1 is MNHNY, CDR2 SVGAGI, per germline (reference sequence).